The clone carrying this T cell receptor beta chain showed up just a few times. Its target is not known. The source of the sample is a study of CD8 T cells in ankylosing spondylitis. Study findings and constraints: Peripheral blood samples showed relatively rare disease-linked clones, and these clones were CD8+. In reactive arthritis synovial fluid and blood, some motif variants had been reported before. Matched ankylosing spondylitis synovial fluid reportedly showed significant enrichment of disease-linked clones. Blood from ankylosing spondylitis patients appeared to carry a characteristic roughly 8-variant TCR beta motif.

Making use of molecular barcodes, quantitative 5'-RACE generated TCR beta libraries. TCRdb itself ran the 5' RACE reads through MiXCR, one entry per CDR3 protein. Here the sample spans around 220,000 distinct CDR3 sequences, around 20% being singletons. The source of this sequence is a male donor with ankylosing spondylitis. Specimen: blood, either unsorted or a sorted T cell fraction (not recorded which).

CDR3: CASSLEVTEVYNEQFF. In nucleotides, the CDR3 is TGCGCCAGCAGCTTGGAGGTTACGGAGGTCTACAATGAGCAGTTCTTC. J is TRBJ2-1 and V is TRBV5-1; possible D gene TRBD2, 5 bases. Germline V lookup: CDR1 SGHRS, CDR2 YFSETQ. V lost 0 bases and J 3 bases, leaving 13 bases between the germline ends. The CDR3 totals 16 residues.